Sequencing of this T cell receptor (beta chain) was carried out in a study of T-cell reconstitution after alpha-beta-depleted transplantation in children. The CDR3 is 14 residues long. Looked up from germline, CDR1 is SGHRS and CDR2 is YFSETQ. Trimming left V 1 base short and J 0 bases short, with 8 bases between. Study-wide findings and caveats: From newly produced T cells came most of the T-cell counts and diversity one year after transplant. There were some patients whose high TCRbeta diversity at day 60 came from surviving recipient T cells and thymic progenitors. Expanded graft clones, several hundred of them, were reportedly the source of alpha-beta T cells about two months after transplant.

This clonotype was counted a few times. Its antigen is currently unknown. A TCRbeta library incorporating unique molecular identifiers was prepared. MiXCR, applied by TCRdb to the PCR reads, yields one record per CDR3 protein. The sample has a few hundred thousand distinct CDR3 sequences; 25% to 30% are singletons. The receptor was isolated from a boy in the first two years of life with Wiskott-Aldrich syndrome, due to receive a stem cell transplant. This chain links TRBV5-1 with TRBJ2-7; D may be TRBD1 (5 bases). The sequenced sample was PBMCs, obtained before TCRalphabeta/CD19-depleted stem cell transplant. Here the CDR3 reads CASSLYRTSYEQYF. The DNA of the CDR3 is TGCGCCAGCAGCTTGTACAGGACCTCCTACGAGCAGTACTTC.